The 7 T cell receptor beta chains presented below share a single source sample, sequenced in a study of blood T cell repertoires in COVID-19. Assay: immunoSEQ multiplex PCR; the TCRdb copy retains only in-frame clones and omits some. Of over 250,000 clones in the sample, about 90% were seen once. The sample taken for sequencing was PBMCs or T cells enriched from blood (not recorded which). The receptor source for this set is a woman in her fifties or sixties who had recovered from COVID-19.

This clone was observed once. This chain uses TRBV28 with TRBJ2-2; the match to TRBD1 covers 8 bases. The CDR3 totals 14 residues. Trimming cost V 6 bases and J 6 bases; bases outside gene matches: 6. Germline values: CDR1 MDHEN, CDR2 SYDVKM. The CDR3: CASSGQGVAGELFF. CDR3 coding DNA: TGTGCCAGCAGCGGACAGGGCGTAGCCGGGGAGCTGTTTTTT.

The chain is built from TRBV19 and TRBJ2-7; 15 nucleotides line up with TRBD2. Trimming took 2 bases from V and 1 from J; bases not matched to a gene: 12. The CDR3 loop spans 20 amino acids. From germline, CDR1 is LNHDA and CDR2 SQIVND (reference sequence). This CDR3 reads CASSIKVSGLAGGPSYEQYF. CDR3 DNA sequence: TGTGCCAGTAGTATAAAGGTTAGCGGACTAGCGGGAGGGCCGTCCTACGAGCAGTACTTC.

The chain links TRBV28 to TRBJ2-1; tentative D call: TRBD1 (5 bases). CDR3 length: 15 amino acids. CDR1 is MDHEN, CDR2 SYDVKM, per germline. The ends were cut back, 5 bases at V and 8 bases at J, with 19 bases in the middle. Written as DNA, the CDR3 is TGTGCCAGCAGTCCTGCAGGGATCAGAGTCTATGAGCAGTTCTTC. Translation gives CASSPAGIRVYEQFF.

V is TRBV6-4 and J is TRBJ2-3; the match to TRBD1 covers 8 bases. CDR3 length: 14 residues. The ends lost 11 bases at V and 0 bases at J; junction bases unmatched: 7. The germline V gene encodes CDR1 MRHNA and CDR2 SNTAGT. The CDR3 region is CAPRGLASTDTQYF. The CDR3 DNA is TGTGCCCCCAGGGGGCTAGCGAGCACAGATACGCAGTATTTT.

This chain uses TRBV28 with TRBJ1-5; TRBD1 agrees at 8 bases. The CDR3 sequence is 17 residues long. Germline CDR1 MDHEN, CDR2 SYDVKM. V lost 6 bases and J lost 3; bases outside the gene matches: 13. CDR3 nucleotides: TGTGCCAGCAGCCGAACAAAGGGACAGGCCAACAATCAGCCCCAGCATTTT. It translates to CASSRTKGQANNQPQHF.

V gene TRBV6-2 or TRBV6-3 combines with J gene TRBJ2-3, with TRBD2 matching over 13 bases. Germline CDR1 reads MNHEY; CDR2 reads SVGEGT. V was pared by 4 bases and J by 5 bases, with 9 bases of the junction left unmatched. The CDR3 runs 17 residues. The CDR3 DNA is TGTGCCAGCAGTTTAGAACGGACTAGCGGGAGAAGAGATACGCAGTATTTT. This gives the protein CASSLERTSGRRDTQYF.

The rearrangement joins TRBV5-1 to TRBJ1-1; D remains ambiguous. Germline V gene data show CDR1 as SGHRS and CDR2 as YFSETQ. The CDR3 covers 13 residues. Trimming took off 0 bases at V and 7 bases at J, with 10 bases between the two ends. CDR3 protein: CASSLEPSGEAFF. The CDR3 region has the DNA TGCGCCAGCAGCTTGGAGCCCTCGGGTGAAGCTTTCTTT.